The rows below give T cell receptor beta chains drawn from one sample of a study of cytomegalovirus exposure and HLA in healthy donors. Method: immunoSEQ multiplex PCR; TCRdb's copy keeps in-frame clones and lacks some. The data hold 81,000 or so clones, with less than 75% observed a single time. Material: PBMCs. The source of these receptors is a woman aged 25 to 39 in good health and CMV-seropositive. Each CDR3 is given without its conserved first and last residue. D genes are given only for firm matches. Expanded clones are given a class, and other clones once, few, many or no size at all.

J gene,D gene,V gene,clone size,CDR3 protein
TRBJ1-6,.,TRBV7-9,.,ASSSSREVVNYNSPLH
TRBJ2-5,TRBD2,TRBV7-2,.,ASSPRLAGEGTQY
TRBJ2-2,TRBD1,TRBV5-3,.,ARSLRTGHTGELF
TRBJ1-5,.,TRBV27,.,ASSLRPGSNQPQH
TRBJ2-7,TRBD2,TRBV2,.,ASSVMASGGEQY
TRBJ1-3,.,TRBV7-9,medium-sized,ASDPGIAGNTIY
TRBJ2-3,TRBD2,TRBV5-1,.,ASSLETGTSETDTQY
TRBJ1-3,TRBD1,TRBV6-5,.,ASSYRRTGFGNTIY
.,.,TRBV5-1,once,ASSFSGGYEQY
TRBJ2-7,TRBD1,TRBV6-1,.,ASRGQGPTYEQY